This T cell receptor beta chain was identified during a study of blood T cells in healthy people across ages (dated by TCRdb to 2015 to 2017). Notes on the research overall: In model experiments, roughly one uniquely barcoded TCR beta cDNA molecule per two T cells was captured by template switching. Age-related changes in TCR beta repertoire diversity were measured in the study by deep sequencing normalized with unique cDNA molecular identifiers. The donors were split into four age groups: young (average 16 years), middle-aged (about 40), aged (about 56) and long-lived (roughly 77). Donors of different ages were randomly distributed across sequencing lanes to avoid experimental bias. For two donors (one aged 18 to 30 and one aged 80 or older), the study analyzed two additional independent replicas of 1 million unique cDNA reads from the same blood draw.

The research as a whole found: Because the CMV infection status of the donors was unknown, age-related changes in expanded clonotypes may potentially have been confounded. Observed TCR beta diversity per million T cells fell roughly linearly with age, and a significant reduction was already apparent by age roughly 40. A strong correlation was found between observed TCR beta diversity and the percentage of naive T cells measured by flow cytometry. Compared with the aged group, more naive CD4+ T cells, fewer expanded clones and increased TCR diversity were shown by the long-lived group, suggesting age selection. Bulk unsorted PBMC profiling prevented conclusive comparison of naive and antigen-experienced compartments. Estimates of total diversity based on one million sequenced T cells were considered lower bounds and underestimates.

Based on the germline V gene, the CDR1 and CDR2 sequences are MGHDK and SYGVNS. Trimming takes 3 bases from V and 5 bases from J, and the germline ends sit 13 bases apart. From its cysteine to its phenylalanine, the CDR3 spans 14 amino acids. Of all the DNA, just the CDR3 is kept, 42 bases in frame from base 1. The library was generated by 5' RACE. These reads were obtained on an Illumina HiSeq 2500. The second PCR ran for roughly 7 to 11 cycles and used a J-beta primer mix along with a sample-barcoded 5' primer. A unique molecular identifier was introduced onto each TCR beta cDNA molecule by a template-switch 5' adaptor carrying 12 random nucleotides. At least 2.5 million CDR3-containing paired-end reads were obtained from each sample. All of the RNA was converted into first-strand cDNA using the Mint cDNA synthesis kit, with a TRBC-specific oligonucleotide serving as the primer. All cDNA was treated with uracil-DNA glycosylase and then went through a first 18-cycle PCR with the universal primers M1SS and BC2_uni_R. Turning to the authors' computational methods: Normalization of each sample was performed by random selection of 1 million high-quality reads, each carrying a distinct molecular identifier. Instead of being binned into consensus sequences, reads that shared molecular identifiers were thrown out. CDR3 identification, clonotype clustering and error correction used MiTCR with a Q25 quality threshold and the strictest error-elimination algorithm. Lower-bound total TCR beta diversity was estimated with a nonparametric unseen species model using Euler transformation. TCRdb redid the processing of the public reads, applying fastp at Q25 and MiXCR, and retained in-frame beta chains. A single entry per CDR3 protein holds the most common genes and DNA from its merged rows. The V and J calls were not made by the authors but by TCRdb's processing. The sample table holds 270,000 or so distinct CDR3 sequences, of which less than 30% were seen once. The ten largest clones capture around 29% of the sample.

The 39 donors, aged about 6 to 95 years, were systemically healthy Caucasian individuals from Russia. About 10 milliliters of peripheral blood were collected from each donor into EDTA-treated Vacutainer tubes. PBMCs were isolated by Ficoll-Paque density-gradient centrifugation, with at least 6 million obtained per sample. Trizol reagent was used to extract total RNA from PBMCs, with at least 6 micrograms per sample. The percentages of naive CD45RAhigh/CD27high T cells were determined by flow cytometry on a PBMC aliquot from every donor. Note on this clonotype: Its antigen is currently not known. Base qualities are not provided; no much larger clone lies one nucleotide away.

The receptor was derived from a woman aged 70-85 years in good health. The sequenced sample consisted of blood. The chain is assembled from TRBV25-1 and TRBJ2-5, with the D gene not clear enough to name. The CDR3 is CASSDAGTGETQYF. In nucleotides, the sequence is TGTGCCAGCAGTGATGCCGGTACCGGGGAGACCCAGTACTTC.